This is a list of T cell receptor beta chains from one sample in a study of shared clonotypes between healthy human individuals. Assay: immunoSEQ multiplex PCR; the TCRdb copy retains only in-frame clones and omits some. Of approximately 2,000,000 clones in the sample, 85% to 95% are singletons; the top ten hold less than 2%. Input material: naive CD8+ T cells from PBMCs. These receptors were collected from a young man in good health. Some clones in this sample may be carry-over from other donors' samples. CDR3s include the opening cysteine and the closing phenylalanine or tryptophan. Fields, in order: CDR3 DNA, CDR3 protein, V gene, clone size, J gene, CDR3 length, D gene. The D gene is left open where the match is weak. Only some rows state a clone size, as once, few, many or a class for expanded clones.

CDR3nt: TGTGCCAGCAGCTTGGACGACAGGAGCTCCTACAATGAGCAGTTCTTC
CDR3aa: CASSLDDRSSYNEQFF
v_gene: TRBV5-4
abundance: .
j_gene: TRBJ2-1
len: 16
d_gene: .

CDR3nt: TGCGCCAGCAGCCACAGATTAACGCTAGCCAAAAACATTCAGTACTTC
CDR3aa: CASSHRLTLAKNIQYF
v_gene: TRBV4-1
abundance: .
j_gene: TRBJ2-4
len: 16
d_gene: .

CDR3nt: TGTGCCAGCAGTCCCCGGGCAGGGTCCACCGGGGAGCTGTTTTTT
CDR3aa: CASSPRAGSTGELFF
v_gene: TRBV28
abundance: .
j_gene: TRBJ2-2
len: 15
d_gene: .

CDR3nt: TGTGCCAGCAGCCAACCGAACAGGGAATACGAGCAGTACTTC
CDR3aa: CASSQPNREYEQYF
v_gene: TRBV14
abundance: .
j_gene: TRBJ2-7
len: 14
d_gene: .

CDR3nt: TGCGCCAGCAGCCAGCTTAGCGGGAGGGCCACCGGGGAGCTGTTTTTT
CDR3aa: CASSQLSGRATGELFF
v_gene: TRBV4-3
abundance: .
j_gene: TRBJ2-2
len: 16
d_gene: TRBD2

CDR3nt: TGTGCCAGCAGCTTGGAAGTAGATACGCAGTATTTT
CDR3aa: CASSLEVDTQYF
v_gene: TRBV5-6
abundance: .
j_gene: TRBJ2-3
len: 12
d_gene: .

CDR3nt: TGCAGCGTTCGGGAGGACTATGGCTACACCTTC
CDR3aa: CSVREDYGYTF
v_gene: TRBV29-1
abundance: .
j_gene: TRBJ1-2
len: 11
d_gene: .

CDR3nt: TGTGCCAGCAGCCCCGGGCCCGTCTCCGCAGATACGCAGTATTTT
CDR3aa: CASSPGPVSADTQYF
v_gene: TRBV7-8
abundance: .
j_gene: TRBJ2-3
len: 15
d_gene: .

CDR3nt: TGCAGCGTTCGAGGACTAGCGGGAGGGGTCTCCTACGAGCAGTACTTC
CDR3aa: CSVRGLAGGVSYEQYF
v_gene: TRBV29-1
abundance: .
j_gene: TRBJ2-7
len: 16
d_gene: TRBD2

CDR3nt: TGTGCCAGCAGCGTAGGACTAGCGGGAGGCAATGAGCAGTTCTTC
CDR3aa: CASSVGLAGGNEQFF
v_gene: TRBV9
abundance: .
j_gene: TRBJ2-1
len: 15
d_gene: TRBD2

CDR3nt: TGTGCCAGTAGTATGGGGACTAGCGGGAGCGAGCAGTACTTC
CDR3aa: CASSMGTSGSEQYF
v_gene: TRBV19
abundance: .
j_gene: TRBJ2-7
len: 14
d_gene: TRBD2

CDR3nt: TGTGCTAGTGGGGTCTGGGGTACTGAAGCTTTCTTT
CDR3aa: CASGVWGTEAFF
v_gene: TRBV12-5
abundance: .
j_gene: TRBJ1-1
len: 12
d_gene: .

CDR3nt: TGTGCCAGCAGCTTAGGTTCGCTAGCGGCCAATGAGCAGTTCTTC
CDR3aa: CASSLGSLAANEQFF
v_gene: TRBV7-8
abundance: .
j_gene: TRBJ2-1
len: 15
d_gene: TRBD2

CDR3nt: TGTGCCAGCAGTGAAGCCGGGGGTTCGTCCGAGCAGTACTTC
CDR3aa: CASSEAGGSSEQYF
v_gene: TRBV6-1
abundance: .
j_gene: TRBJ2-7
len: 14
d_gene: .

CDR3nt: TGTGCCAGCAGCTGGAAATGGACAGCCGAGCGGGAGATCTACAATGAGCAGTTCTTC
CDR3aa: CASSWKWTAEREIYNEQFF
v_gene: TRBV7-9
abundance: .
j_gene: TRBJ2-1
len: 19
d_gene: TRBD2

CDR3nt: TGCAGCGTCACTAGCGGAGGGGCCTACGAGCAGTACTTC
CDR3aa: CSVTSGGAYEQYF
v_gene: TRBV29-1
abundance: once
j_gene: TRBJ2-7
len: 13
d_gene: TRBD2

CDR3nt: TGTGCCAGCAGTATCCTGACAGGGGAGGGCGAGCAGTACTTC
CDR3aa: CASSILTGEGEQYF
v_gene: TRBV28
abundance: .
j_gene: TRBJ2-7
len: 14
d_gene: .

CDR3nt: TGTGCCAGTAGTATTACAGTGGCACAGCAGCCCCAGCATTTT
CDR3aa: CASSITVAQQPQHF
v_gene: TRBV19
abundance: .
j_gene: TRBJ1-5
len: 14
d_gene: .

CDR3nt: TGTGCCAGCAGCCCCCTGGGGGAGAATCAGCCCCAGCATTTT
CDR3aa: CASSPLGENQPQHF
v_gene: TRBV28
abundance: .
j_gene: TRBJ1-5
len: 14
d_gene: .

CDR3nt: TGTGCCAGCAGTGAATTGTCCGGACCGGCAGGCGGCTACACCTTC
CDR3aa: CASSELSGPAGGYTF
v_gene: TRBV25-1
abundance: .
j_gene: TRBJ1-2
len: 15
d_gene: .

CDR3nt: TGCGCCAGCGGTAGCGGGAGGGGTCCAGGGACGCAGTATTTT
CDR3aa: CASGSGRGPGTQYF
v_gene: TRBV4-1
abundance: .
j_gene: TRBJ2-3
len: 14
d_gene: TRBD2

CDR3nt: TGTGCCAGCAGCTTAGTCCCAGGGAACTACAATGAGCAGTTCTTC
CDR3aa: CASSLVPGNYNEQFF
v_gene: TRBV11-2
abundance: .
j_gene: TRBJ2-1
len: 15
d_gene: .

CDR3nt: TGTGCCAGCAGTTTAAATCCAGCGGGAGCCTACAATGAGCAGTTCTTC
CDR3aa: CASSLNPAGAYNEQFF
v_gene: TRBV28
abundance: .
j_gene: TRBJ2-1
len: 16
d_gene: TRBD2

CDR3nt: TGTGCCCGGCGGGCTAGCGGGACCTACGAGCAGTACTTC
CDR3aa: CARRASGTYEQYF
v_gene: TRBV30
abundance: .
j_gene: TRBJ2-7
len: 13
d_gene: TRBD2

CDR3nt: TGTGCCAGCAGCGTAGCCCGGACAGGGCTCTCCTACGAGCAGTACTTC
CDR3aa: CASSVARTGLSYEQYF
v_gene: TRBV7-9
abundance: .
j_gene: TRBJ2-7
len: 16
d_gene: TRBD1

CDR3nt: TGTGCCAGCAGGGGCCAGGCGCGACCTGAAGCTTTCTTT
CDR3aa: CASRGQARPEAFF
v_gene: TRBV7-2
abundance: .
j_gene: TRBJ1-1
len: 13
d_gene: .

CDR3nt: TGTGCCAGCAGCTCCGGGACAGGGGTGATCGAGCAGTACTTC
CDR3aa: CASSSGTGVIEQYF
v_gene: TRBV13
abundance: .
j_gene: TRBJ2-7
len: 14
d_gene: TRBD1

CDR3nt: TGTGCCAGCAGCTTCGACGGGCGCCGCCAGCATTTT
CDR3aa: CASSFDGRRQHF
v_gene: TRBV7-2
abundance: .
j_gene: TRBJ1-5
len: 12
d_gene: .

CDR3nt: TGTGCCAGCAGTTTTCATGGAGGGGCTGGGGCCAACGTCCTGACTTTC
CDR3aa: CASSFHGGAGANVLTF
v_gene: TRBV28
abundance: .
j_gene: TRBJ2-6
len: 16
d_gene: .

CDR3nt: TGTGCCAGCAGCGGGCGGACAAGCACAGATACGCAGTATTTT
CDR3aa: CASSGRTSTDTQYF
v_gene: TRBV11-2
abundance: .
j_gene: TRBJ2-3
len: 14
d_gene: .

CDR3nt: TGTGCCAGCAGACCGGGACAGCTCACTGAAGCTTTCTTT
CDR3aa: CASRPGQLTEAFF
v_gene: TRBV6-5
abundance: .
j_gene: TRBJ1-1
len: 13
d_gene: TRBD1

CDR3nt: TGTGCCAGCAGTTGGGACAGTGGAAACACCATATATTTT
CDR3aa: CASSWDSGNTIYF
v_gene: TRBV6-1
abundance: few
j_gene: TRBJ1-3
len: 13
d_gene: TRBD1

CDR3nt: TGTGCCAGCAGCCGCGGGGACTCCTACGAGCAGTACTTC
CDR3aa: CASSRGDSYEQYF
v_gene: TRBV13
abundance: .
j_gene: TRBJ2-7
len: 13
d_gene: .

CDR3nt: TGCGCCAGCAGCCAAGTTCTAGCGGGAGAGGAAGAGACCCAGTACTTC
CDR3aa: CASSQVLAGEEETQYF
v_gene: TRBV4-3
abundance: once
j_gene: TRBJ2-5
len: 16
d_gene: TRBD2

CDR3nt: TGTGCCAGCAGCCCTATCGGGGACAGGGATAATGAGCAGTTCTTC
CDR3aa: CASSPIGDRDNEQFF
v_gene: TRBV28
abundance: .
j_gene: TRBJ2-1
len: 15
d_gene: TRBD1

CDR3nt: TGTGCCATCAGTGAGTCTGACAGGGTATATGGCTACACCTTC
CDR3aa: CAISESDRVYGYTF
v_gene: TRBV10-3
abundance: .
j_gene: TRBJ1-2
len: 14
d_gene: TRBD1

CDR3nt: TGTGCCAGCAGCGTAGATTGGGGCGTCTCTGGAAACACCATATATTTT
CDR3aa: CASSVDWGVSGNTIYF
v_gene: TRBV9
abundance: once
j_gene: TRBJ1-3
len: 16
d_gene: .

CDR3nt: TGCAGCGGGAGGGCCCCAGAGACCCAGTACTTC
CDR3aa: CSGRAPETQYF
v_gene: TRBV29-1
abundance: .
j_gene: TRBJ2-5
len: 11
d_gene: .

CDR3nt: TGTGCCAGCAGCTCCATGACAGGGAACACTGAAGCTTTCTTT
CDR3aa: CASSSMTGNTEAFF
v_gene: TRBV7-2
abundance: once
j_gene: TRBJ1-1
len: 14
d_gene: .

CDR3nt: TGTGCCAGCAGTTTTTCCAGGGGAGATACGCAGTATTTT
CDR3aa: CASSFSRGDTQYF
v_gene: TRBV28
abundance: .
j_gene: TRBJ2-3
len: 13
d_gene: .

CDR3nt: TGTGCCTGGAGAAGTCAAGCTAACTATGGCTACACCTTC
CDR3aa: CAWRSQANYGYTF
v_gene: TRBV30
abundance: .
j_gene: TRBJ1-2
len: 13
d_gene: .

CDR3nt: TGTGCCAGCAGCCCCACCGGGGGCAGGTACGAGCAGTACTTC
CDR3aa: CASSPTGGRYEQYF
v_gene: TRBV7-2
abundance: .
j_gene: TRBJ2-7
len: 14
d_gene: .

CDR3nt: TGCGCCAGCAGCCAAGTTGCCCCCGCTCCCTACGAGCAGTACTTC
CDR3aa: CASSQVAPAPYEQYF
v_gene: TRBV4-1
abundance: .
j_gene: TRBJ2-7
len: 15
d_gene: .

CDR3nt: TGTGCCAGCAGGGGGTTCTTGAAGGGGAGAGAGACCCAGTACTTC
CDR3aa: CASRGFLKGRETQYF
v_gene: TRBV7-9
abundance: .
j_gene: TRBJ2-5
len: 15
d_gene: .

CDR3nt: TGTGCCAGCAGCTTAGGAAACACCATATATTTT
CDR3aa: CASSLGNTIYF
v_gene: TRBV7-6
abundance: .
j_gene: TRBJ1-3
len: 11
d_gene: .

CDR3nt: TGTGCCAGCAGCTTGGAGGGGTATAGCAATCAGCCCCAGCATTTT
CDR3aa: CASSLEGYSNQPQHF
v_gene: TRBV7-8
abundance: few
j_gene: TRBJ1-5
len: 15
d_gene: .

CDR3nt: TGTGCCAGCAGCCCTAAGCTCGCTAGCGGGATCGGCGAGCAGTACTTC
CDR3aa: CASSPKLASGIGEQYF
v_gene: TRBV7-9
abundance: .
j_gene: TRBJ2-7
len: 16
d_gene: TRBD2

CDR3nt: TGTGCCAGCCTTCGGGGGGCCTACGAGCAGTACTTC
CDR3aa: CASLRGAYEQYF
v_gene: TRBV5-8
abundance: .
j_gene: TRBJ2-7
len: 12
d_gene: TRBD2

CDR3nt: TGTGCCAGCAGCGGATCTGAGACACGGGAAAAACTGTTTTTT
CDR3aa: CASSGSETREKLFF
v_gene: TRBV27
abundance: .
j_gene: TRBJ1-4
len: 14
d_gene: .

CDR3nt: TGTGCCACCAGCAGCCAGCGGGGGGCAAATCAGCCCCAGCATTTT
CDR3aa: CATSSQRGANQPQHF
v_gene: TRBV15
abundance: .
j_gene: TRBJ1-5
len: 15
d_gene: .

CDR3nt: TGTGCCAGCAGCTATACTAGCGGGAGGAGCACCGGGGAGCTGTTTTTT
CDR3aa: CASSYTSGRSTGELFF
v_gene: TRBV7-2
abundance: .
j_gene: TRBJ2-2
len: 16
d_gene: TRBD2

CDR3nt: TGTGCCAGCAGCCCCATCGCGGGGAACACTGAAGCTTTCTTT
CDR3aa: CASSPIAGNTEAFF
v_gene: TRBV6-7
abundance: .
j_gene: TRBJ1-1
len: 14
d_gene: .

CDR3nt: TGTGCCAGCAGTTTATCCAGGGGGAACACCGGGGAGCTGTTTTTT
CDR3aa: CASSLSRGNTGELFF
v_gene: TRBV27
abundance: .
j_gene: TRBJ2-2
len: 15
d_gene: .